One sample yielded the 29 T cell receptor beta chains listed below, sequenced in a study of T cells in tuberculosis. TCRdb's copy holds only in-frame clones and misses some; the assay was immunoSEQ multiplex PCR. This table has 30,000 to 40,000 clones, approximately 90% appearing once. The sample comprised PBMCs. These receptor sequences come from a donor aged 5 to 30 with latent tuberculosis or without tuberculosis infection.

V and J are TRBV18 and TRBJ1-2; 7 nucleotides agree with TRBD1. This CDR3 spans 16 amino acids. Per germline, CDR1 KGHSH and CDR2 LQKENI. The V and J ends lost 2 bases and 2 bases, in that order; junction bases with no gene match: 8. CDR3 amino acids: CASSPSRTGQNYGYTF. The CDR3 DNA reads as TGTGCCAGCTCACCATCTCGGACAGGCCAGAACTATGGCTACACCTTC. Based on the CDR3 plus reference TRBV18 and TRBJ1-2, the full variable domain is NAGVMQNPRHLVRRRGQEARLRCSPMKGHSHVYWYRQLPEEGLKFMVYLQKENIIDESGMPKERFSAEFPKEGPSILRIQQVVRGDSAAYFCASSPSRTGQNYGYTFGSGTRLTVV.

The chain has TRBV6-1 and TRBJ2-7, with D perhaps TRBD2 (5 bases). Trimming removed 0 bases at V and 9 bases at J, with 18 bases between. Germline V lookup: CDR1 MNHNS, CDR2 SASEGT. This CDR3 has 15 residues. The CDR3: CASSEAGVSSAWQYF. CDR3 DNA sequence: TGTGCCAGCAGTGAAGCGGGAGTAAGCTCGGCATGGCAGTACTTC.

The chain has TRBV28 and TRBJ2-7, with 8 bases matching TRBD1. The junction had 14 bases not matched to a gene; V was cut back by 4 bases and J by 3 bases. Germline lookup yields CDR1 MDHEN and CDR2 SYDVKM. The CDR3 runs 17 residues. The CDR3 DNA reads TGTGCCAGCAGTTCCGTGAGAGGAGACAGGGGCCTCTACGAGCAGTACTTC. Translated, it gives CASSSVRGDRGLYEQYF.

The rearrangement links TRBV28 to TRBJ1-1; no reliable D call. CDR1 and CDR2 (germline): MDHEN, SYDVKM. V shed 8 bases and J shed 3 bases, with 10 bases lying between them. This CDR3 spans 12 amino acids. The CDR3 is CASRWAHTEAFF. As DNA, the CDR3 is TGTGCCAGCCGGTGGGCCCACACTGAAGCTTTCTTT.

For the CDR3, the DNA is TGTGCCAGCAGCCCCCTGGGGGGTATTGGAACTGAAGCTTTCTTT. This gives the protein CASSPLGGIGTEAFF. The chain joins TRBV13 to TRBJ1-1, with a possible D match to TRBD1 (5 bases). There are 15 residues in the CDR3. V lost 5 bases and J 5 bases, leaving 18 bases between the germline ends. In germline, CDR1 is PRHDT, CDR2 FYEKMQ (reference sequence). Full variable domain (remainder filled in from reference TRBV13 and TRBJ1-1): AAGVIQSPRHLIKEKRETATLKCYPIPRHDTVYWYQQGPGQDPQFLISFYEKMQSDKGSIPDRFSAQQFSDYHSELNMSSLELGDSALYFCASSPLGGIGTEAFFGQGTRLTVV.

This rearrangement joins TRBV11-2 to TRBJ2-7, with D unresolved. CDR3 length: 11 amino acids. Trimming cost V 4 bases and J 5 bases, with 6 bases left between them. Germline V gene lookup returns CDR1 SGHAT and CDR2 FQNNGV. CDR3 loop: CASSSVDEQYF. The CDR3 nucleotides are TGTGCCAGCAGCTCGGTCGACGAGCAGTACTTC.

The CDR3 protein is CASSLRVAGYTDTQYF. CDR3 nucleotides: TGTGCCAGCAGCTTGAGGGTAGCGGGGTACACAGATACGCAGTATTTT. The chain couples TRBV12-1 to TRBJ2-3; the tabulated D call, TRBD2, remains unverified against the DNA. TRBV12-1 is a pseudogene locus. The CDR3 runs 16 residues.

This clone was observed a few times. The V call is TRBV28, the J call TRBJ1-2; tentative D call: TRBD1 (5 bases). Germline V gene sequence: CDR1 MDHEN, CDR2 SYDVKM. V lost 6 bases and J 2 bases, leaving 16 bases between the germline ends. CDR3 size: 15 residues. Written as DNA, the CDR3 is TGTGCCAGCAGCCGGAGGGGCTTGGGGAACTATGGCTACACCTTC. It codes for CASSRRGLGNYGYTF.

The gene calls are TRBV18 and TRBJ1-3; a possible D gene is TRBD1 (5 bases). Germline values: CDR1 KGHSH, CDR2 LQKENI. The V end was cut by 4 bases, the J end by 0 bases, with 10 bases between. The CDR3 consists of 15 residues. This chain's CDR3 is CASSLQGTSGNTIYF. The CDR3, as DNA: TGTGCCAGCTCACTGCAGGGCACCTCTGGAAACACCATATATTTT.

V gene TRBV30 combines with J gene TRBJ1-3; weak D call: TRBD1 (5 bases). Trimming cost V 3 bases and J 2 bases, with 17 bases left between them. The CDR3 has 16 amino acids. CDR1 and CDR2 (germline): GTSNPN, SVGIG (reference sequence). CDR3 loop: CAWSSSGVGAGNTIYF. The DNA of the CDR3 is TGTGCCTGGAGCAGCTCGGGGGTGGGGGCTGGAAACACCATATATTTT.

V gene TRBV6-5 combines with J gene TRBJ1-1, with 7 bases fitting TRBD1. The CDR3 has 15 residues. CDR1 MNHEY and CDR2 SVGAGI come from the germline V gene. The V gene end was trimmed by 5 bases and the J gene end by 0 bases; junction bases not matched to a gene: 6. In DNA form, the CDR3 reads TGTGCCAGCAGTCGAAGGGGGCTCTTGAACACTGAAGCTTTCTTT. Its translation is CASSRRGLLNTEAFF.

The rearrangement uses TRBV4-3 and TRBJ1-2; D might be TRBD1 (5 bases). Germline CDR1 is LGHNA and CDR2 is YSLEER. The CDR3 contains 15 residues. The ends were cut back, 2 bases at V and 4 bases at J, with 14 bases in the middle. For the CDR3, the DNA is TGCGCCAGCAGCCAAAACCTTGGGGGGACCTATGGCTACACCTTC. Translated: CASSQNLGGTYGYTF.

This sequence joins TRBV2 and TRBJ2-1, with TRBD2 matching over 13 bases. From germline, CDR1 is SNHLY and CDR2 FYNNEI. The CDR3 loop spans 18 amino acids. Trimming cost V 4 bases and J 2 bases; bases outside gene matches: 8. CDR3 sequence reads: CASSGFEGLAGTYNEQFF. CDR3 nucleotide sequence: TGTGCCAGCAGTGGATTCGAGGGACTAGCGGGGACCTACAATGAGCAGTTCTTC.

The chain combines TRBV30 with TRBJ2-5, with D tentatively TRBD1 (5 bases). The length of the CDR3 is 13 residues. The V end lost 0 bases, the J end lost 4 bases, and 9 bases lay between the germline ends. Germline V gene sequence: CDR1 GTSNPN, CDR2 SVGIG (reference sequence). The CDR3 loop is CAWSVRGRETQYF. CDR3 DNA: TGTGCCTGGAGTGTAAGGGGTCGAGAGACCCAGTACTTC.

The chain combines TRBV27 with TRBJ1-2; D might be TRBD1 (5 bases). Germline lookup yields CDR1 MNHEY and CDR2 SMNVEV (reference sequence). The CDR3 loop spans 16 amino acids. V was clipped by 0 bases and J by 0 bases, with 11 bases between them. The CDR3 here is CASSLSQGLTNYGYTF. The CDR3 DNA reads as TGTGCCAGCAGTTTATCCCAGGGTTTGACTAACTATGGCTACACCTTC.

The chain combines TRBV7-2 with TRBJ2-3, with 10 bases lining up with TRBD2. This CDR3 comprises 16 residues. CDR1 SGHTA and CDR2 FQGNSA come from the germline V gene. V shed 1 base, J shed 10 bases, and the junction held 11 bases outside the gene matches. The CDR3 sequence is CASSLGASGGATPQYF. The CDR3 DNA follows: TGTGCCAGCAGCTTAGGAGCCAGCGGGGGGGCCACACCGCAGTATTTT.

V and J are TRBV5-1 and TRBJ2-1, with 11 bases aligning to TRBD1. V shed 0 bases and J 7 bases; nucleotides not matched to a gene: 12. This CDR3 spans 18 amino acids. CDR1 is SGHRS and CDR2 is YFSETQ in the germline V gene. Here the CDR3 reads CASSLDLAGTGGDNEQFF. The CDR3 DNA sequence: TGCGCCAGCAGCTTGGATTTGGCCGGGACAGGGGGAGATAATGAGCAGTTCTTC.

The chain recombines TRBV4-1 with TRBJ2-5, with TRBD2 matching 12 bases. The CDR3 is made up of 17 amino acids. CDR1 is MGHRA, CDR2 YSYEKL, per germline. With 0 bases clipped from V and 5 bases from J, the junction kept 7 bases outside the gene matches. As DNA, the CDR3 is TGCGCCAGCAGCCAAGAAAACTCTGGACTAGCGGGGGAGACCCAGTACTTC. Translation: CASSQENSGLAGETQYF.

The chain is built from TRBV7-7 and TRBJ2-5; D is undetermined. Trimming cost V 1 base and J 0 bases, with 15 bases left between them. The CDR3 consists of 17 residues. In germline, CDR1 is SSHAT, CDR2 FNYEAQ (reference sequence). CDR3 sequence: CASSLGAGRKYQETQYF. The DNA of the CDR3 is TGTGCCAGCAGCTTAGGGGCCGGAAGGAAGTACCAAGAGACCCAGTACTTC.

This chain uses TRBV19 with TRBJ2-7, with 7 bases identical to TRBD1. The CDR3 runs 15 residues. The junction had 6 bases not matched to a gene; V was cut back by 2 bases and J by 2 bases. Germline values: CDR1 LNHDA, CDR2 SQIVND (reference sequence). The CDR3 protein is CASSIRSGGAYEQYF. CDR3 DNA: TGTGCCAGTAGTATACGCTCAGGGGGTGCCTACGAGCAGTACTTC.

The CDR3 DNA is TGCGCCAGCAGCCAAGGAGGGGGACAGGGGTCCTATGGCTACACCTTC. Protein sequence: CASSQGGGQGSYGYTF. V and J are TRBV4-1 and TRBJ1-2; 10 nucleotides agree with TRBD1. The CDR3 has 16 residues. Trimming removed 1 base from V and 4 bases from J; junction bases left unmatched: 6. Germline V gives CDR1 MGHRA, CDR2 YSYEKL.

This clone is a singleton in its sample. The V gene is TRBV6-4, the J gene TRBJ1-1; 8 bases are shared with TRBD1. The CDR3 covers 16 residues. The V gene end was trimmed by 7 bases and the J gene end by 5 bases; junction bases not matched to a gene: 15. CDR1 MRHNA and CDR2 SNTAGT come from the germline V gene. The DNA for the CDR3 is TGTGCCAGCAAGGGGTCGCGGACAGGGAAGAGGACTGAAGCTTTCTTT. It encodes CASKGSRTGKRTEAFF.

The genes are TRBV15 and TRBJ1-6; 9 nucleotides agree with TRBD1. Trimming at V came to 5 bases and at J to 7 bases, leaving 9 bases not matched to a gene. The germline gives CDR1 LNHNV, CDR2 YYDKDF (reference sequence). The CDR3 covers 16 residues. CDR3 sequence reads: CATSSGRTGDNSPLHF. The CDR3, as DNA: TGTGCCACCAGCTCCGGCCGGACAGGGGACAATTCACCCCTCCACTTT.

V is TRBV5-1 and J is TRBJ1-1; 11 positions match TRBD1. Germline CDR1 and CDR2: SGHRS and YFSETQ. After removal of 5 bases from V and 7 bases from J, the junction contained 7 bases not matched to a gene. The CDR3 runs to 14 residues. This CDR3 reads CASRDGQGASEAFF. CDR3 nucleotides: TGCGCCAGCAGGGATGGACAGGGGGCGAGTGAAGCTTTCTTT.

V is TRBV6-1 and J is TRBJ1-5; D is perhaps TRBD1 (5 bases). Trimming stripped 4 bases from V and 6 bases from J, with 16 bases between. Germline-derived CDR1 and CDR2 are MNHNS and SASEGT. The CDR3 is 15 residues long. CDR3 sequence: CASSADSLDGQPQHF. The CDR3 DNA reads TGTGCCAGCAGTGCCGACAGCTTAGACGGTCAGCCCCAGCATTTT.

The V gene is TRBV25-1, the J gene TRBJ1-1; 7 nucleotides line up with TRBD1. The V and J ends lost 4 bases and 1 base, in that order; junction bases with no gene match: 12. This CDR3 is 17 amino acids long. The V gene's germline CDR1 is MGHDK and CDR2 SYGVNS. The CDR3 spells CASSGGQRMAWNTEAFF. The CDR3 DNA reads as TGTGCCAGCAGTGGGGGACAGCGGATGGCTTGGAACACTGAAGCTTTCTTT.

This rearrangement joins TRBV28 to TRBJ1-2, with a tentative D call TRBD1 (5 bases). The CDR3 is 14 residues long. Germline CDR1 MDHEN, CDR2 SYDVKM. Trimming took 6 bases from V and 0 from J, leaving 11 bases between them. For the CDR3, the DNA is TGTGCCAGCAGACGCGGGGCTACTAACTATGGCTACACCTTC. Its protein product is CASRRGATNYGYTF.

V and J are TRBV6-5 and TRBJ2-2; tentatively, D is TRBD1 (5 bases). Germline V gene lookup returns CDR1 MNHEY and CDR2 SVGAGI. Between the trimmed V and J ends, which lost 2 bases and 1 base, there was a span of 8 bases. CDR3 size: 15 residues. The chain's CDR3 is CASSYPGQNTGELFF. The CDR3, as DNA: TGTGCCAGCAGTTACCCAGGACAGAACACCGGGGAGCTGTTTTTT.

This clone was detected once. This chain joins TRBV5-1 and TRBJ1-6, with 11 bases lining up with TRBD1. The CDR3 extends over 15 amino acids. V was clipped by 4 bases and J by 9 bases; unmatched bases: 6. Germline CDR1 reads SGHRS; CDR2 reads YFSETQ. The CDR3 coding sequence is TGCGCCAGCAGCCTGGGACAGGGGGTATCTTCACCCCTCCACTTT. This sequence encodes CASSLGQGVSSPLHF.